Listed below are T cell receptor beta chains from one sample, sequenced in a study of shared clonotypes between healthy human individuals. Clones were sequenced by immunoSEQ multiplex PCR, and TCRdb holds only the in-frame ones, with some missing. The data contain 2 million to 3 million clones, around nine tenths of them singletons. Input material: naive CD4+ T cells sorted from blood. The receptors originated from a man between 18 and 35 years old in good health. Each CDR3 is given with its conserved first and last residue. A D gene is named only where the DNA matches it firmly. Some rows have no size entry. The others give once, few or many, or a class for an expanded clone.

>TRBV28|once|-|TRBJ1-4
TGTGCCAGCAGTTTACCTGAAAAACTGTTTTTT
CASSLPEKLFF
>TRBV5-1|-|TRBD1|TRBJ2-2
TGCGCCAGCAGCGGGGACAGGACGAACACCGGGGAGCTGTTTTTT
CASSGDRTNTGELFF
>TRBV30|-|-|TRBJ1-2
TGTGCCTGGAGTGTCGGAGGAAAAAACTATGGCTACACCTTC
CAWSVGGKNYGYTF
>TRBV10-3|-|TRBD2|TRBJ2-3
TGTGCCATCAGTGCCCGACGGACTAGCGGCACAGATACGCAGTATTTT
CAISARRTSGTDTQYF
>TRBV5-4|-|-|TRBJ1-3
TGTGCCAGCAGCCAACAACTAGGGGCTGGAAACACCATATATTTT
CASSQQLGAGNTIYF
>TRBV7-8|-|-|TRBJ2-5
TGTGCCAGCAGCTTATCGGGGACACTCGAGACCCAGTACTTC
CASSLSGTLETQYF
>TRBV4-1|-|TRBD2|TRBJ2-5
TGCGCCAGCAGCCAAGAAGGCAGAGCGCGGACGGGAGGGGAGACCCAGTACTTC
CASSQEGRARTGGETQYF
>TRBV6-5|-|-|TRBJ1-2
TGTGCCAGCAGTTACTTGGACACAAACTATGGCTACACCTTC
CASSYLDTNYGYTF
>TRBV30|-|TRBD1|TRBJ1-6
TGTGCCTGGATCGACAGGGGGAATTCACCCCTCCACTTT
CAWIDRGNSPLHF
>TRBV7-9|-|-|TRBJ2-3
TGTGCCAGCAGCCCCCCGGGCACAGATACGCAGTATTTT
CASSPPGTDTQYF
>TRBV19|once|-|TRBJ2-5
TGTGCCAGTAGTAGCCCGGGCCCTGGGGAGACCCAGTACTTC
CASSSPGPGETQYF
>TRBV7-8|-|-|TRBJ2-1
TGTGCCAGCAGCTTAGGGGCTACTTACAATGAGCAGTTCTTC
CASSLGATYNEQFF
>TRBV6-4|-|-|TRBJ2-7
TGTGCCGGCAGTGATCCGGGTACGGACAGCATCAACGAGCAGTACTTC
CAGSDPGTDSINEQYF
>TRBV6-6|-|TRBD1|TRBJ1-2
TGTGCCAGCAGTTTCCTTGGACAGGGAACTAACTATGGCTACACCTTC
CASSFLGQGTNYGYTF
>TRBV5-1|-|-|TRBJ1-4
TGCGCCAGCAGCGCTTCCTGGGTAGGATGGGGGACAACTAATGAAAAACTGTTTTTT
CASSASWVGWGTTNEKLFF
>TRBV6-1|-|-|TRBJ1-2
TGTGCCAGCAGTGACGGGAGGGTCGGCTACACCTTC
CASSDGRVGYTF
>TRBV5-4|-|-|TRBJ2-7
TGTGCCAGCAGCTTGGGAGTAGGACAGATCTACGAGCAGTACTTC
CASSLGVGQIYEQYF
>TRBV5-1|-|TRBD1|TRBJ1-2
TGCGCCAGCAGCTTGGATTCGACAGGGGGCATTGGCTACACCTTC
CASSLDSTGGIGYTF
>TRBV7-2|-|-|TRBJ2-7
TGTGCCAGCAGCTCTGGTCCCGAGGGCGAGCAGTACTTC
CASSSGPEGEQYF
>TRBV30|-|-|TRBJ1-1
TGTGCCTGGAGTATCCAGACGGGGAACACTGAAGCTTTCTTT
CAWSIQTGNTEAFF